This record covers a single T cell receptor beta chain. These data are taken from a study of blood T cell repertoires in COVID-19. Study-level information: Material from acute and convalescent COVID-19 was sourced from the United States, Italy and Spain. T cells, B-cell-depleted T cells, or PBMCs supplied cDNA or gDNA.

Trimming pared 1 base from V and 3 bases from J, leaving 16 bases between. The length of the CDR3 is 17 residues. In germline, CDR1 is LGHNA, CDR2 YNFKEQ. Original processing notes: Reference gene primer amplification in the assay estimated nucleated cell counts. Method: immunoSEQ multiplex PCR; TCRdb's copy keeps in-frame clones and lacks some. V and J calls and clone size are those listed in that table; D and trimming were worked out from the DNA. The sample shows roughly 270,000 clones, 70% to 90% of them seen only once. V usage is TRBV4-2 and J usage is TRBJ1-3; perhaps TRBD1 as D (6 bases). This TCR was recovered from a man between 45 and 60 years old with active or convalescent COVID-19. The sample consisted of peripheral blood. CDR3 protein: CASSQVARGSDGNTIYF. The CDR3 DNA is TGTGCCAGCAGCCAAGTGGCGAGGGGGTCGGATGGAAACACCATATATTTT.